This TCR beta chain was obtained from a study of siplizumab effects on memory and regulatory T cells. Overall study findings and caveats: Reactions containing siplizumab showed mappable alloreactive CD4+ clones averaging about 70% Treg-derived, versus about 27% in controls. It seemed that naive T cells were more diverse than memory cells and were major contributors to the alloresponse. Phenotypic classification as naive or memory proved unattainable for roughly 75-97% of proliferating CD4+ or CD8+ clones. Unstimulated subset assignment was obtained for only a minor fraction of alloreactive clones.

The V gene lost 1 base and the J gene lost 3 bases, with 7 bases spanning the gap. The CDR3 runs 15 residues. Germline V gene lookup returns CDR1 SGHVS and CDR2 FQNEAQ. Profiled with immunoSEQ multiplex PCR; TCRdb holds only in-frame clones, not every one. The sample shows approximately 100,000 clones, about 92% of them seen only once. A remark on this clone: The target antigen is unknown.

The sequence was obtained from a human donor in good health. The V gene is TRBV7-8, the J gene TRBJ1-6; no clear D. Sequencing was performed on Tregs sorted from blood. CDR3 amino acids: CASSLEYVYNSPLHF. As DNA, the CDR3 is TGTGCCAGCAGCTTAGAGTACGTCTATAATTCACCCCTCCACTTT.